The clone carrying this T cell receptor beta chain has a count of ten or more. Its antigen is still unknown. Amplification yielded TCR beta CDR3 regions, with RNA transcripts as the source. A set of HTBI primers served as the primers for a first-round RT-PCR of the TCR CDR3. TCRdb re-called the multiplex PCR reads through MiXCR, storing one row per CDR3 protein. The sample contains 650,000 to 750,000 distinct CDR3 sequences, around 15% of which appear only once. The source of the sample is a study of T cells in Graves' hyperthyroidism and ophthalmopathy. General observations from the study: The model identified upcoming ophthalmopathy a median 6.5 months ahead of onset.

This CDR3 comprises 15 residues. Germline trimming cut 7 bases from V and 4 bases from J; bases unmatched to any gene: 10. The patients, who ranged from 18 to 65 in age, presented with newly diagnosed hyperthyroidism lasting under 2 months. On the basis of clinical symptoms, serum thyroxine and TRAb, thyroid ultrasound and orbital computed tomography, diagnoses were made. The sample comprised blood. The chain joins TRBV12-3 or TRBV12-4 to TRBJ2-5, with 9 bases that match TRBD2. This receptor was identified in a woman between 18 and 29 years old with Graves' hyperthyroidism. The CDR3 sequence: CASNLSGSKVETQYF. The CDR3 DNA reads TGTGCCAGCAACCTTAGCGGGAGTAAGGTAGAGACCCAGTACTTC.